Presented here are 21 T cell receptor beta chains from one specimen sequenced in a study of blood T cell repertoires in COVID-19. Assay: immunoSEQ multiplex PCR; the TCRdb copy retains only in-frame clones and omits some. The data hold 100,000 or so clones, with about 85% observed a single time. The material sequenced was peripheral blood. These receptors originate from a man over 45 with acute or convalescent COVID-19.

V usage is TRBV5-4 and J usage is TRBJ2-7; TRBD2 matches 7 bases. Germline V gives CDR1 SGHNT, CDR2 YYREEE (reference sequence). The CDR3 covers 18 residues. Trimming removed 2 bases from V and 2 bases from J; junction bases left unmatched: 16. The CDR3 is CASSFGSTPGLRTYEQYF. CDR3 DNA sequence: TGTGCCAGCAGCTTCGGTTCCACCCCGGGACTAAGGACCTACGAGCAGTACTTC.

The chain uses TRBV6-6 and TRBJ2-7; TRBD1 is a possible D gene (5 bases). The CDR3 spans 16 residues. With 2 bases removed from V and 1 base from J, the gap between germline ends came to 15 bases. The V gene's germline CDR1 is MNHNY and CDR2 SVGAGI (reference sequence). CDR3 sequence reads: CASSYTAKGASYEQYF. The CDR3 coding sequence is TGTGCCAGCAGTTACACGGCCAAAGGGGCATCCTACGAGCAGTACTTC.

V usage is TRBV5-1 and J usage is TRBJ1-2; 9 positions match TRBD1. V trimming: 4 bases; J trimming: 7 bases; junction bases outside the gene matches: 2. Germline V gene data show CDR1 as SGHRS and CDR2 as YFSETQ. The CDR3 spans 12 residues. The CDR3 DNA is TGCGCCAGCAGCGGGACAGGGAGTGGCTACACCTTC. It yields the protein CASSGTGSGYTF.

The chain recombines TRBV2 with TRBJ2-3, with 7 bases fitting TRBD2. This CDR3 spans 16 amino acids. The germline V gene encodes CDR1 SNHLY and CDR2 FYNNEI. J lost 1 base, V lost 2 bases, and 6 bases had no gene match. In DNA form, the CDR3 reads TGTGCCAGCAGTGAAACGCGGGGGTTGGGCACAGATACGCAGTATTTT. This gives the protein CASSETRGLGTDTQYF.

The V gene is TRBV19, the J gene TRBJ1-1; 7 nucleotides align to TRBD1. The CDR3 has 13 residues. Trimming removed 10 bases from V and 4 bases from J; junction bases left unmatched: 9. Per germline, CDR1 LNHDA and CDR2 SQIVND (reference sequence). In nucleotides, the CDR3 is TGTGCCACCTCCAACAGGGGATCCACTGAAGCTTTCTTT. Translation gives CATSNRGSTEAFF.

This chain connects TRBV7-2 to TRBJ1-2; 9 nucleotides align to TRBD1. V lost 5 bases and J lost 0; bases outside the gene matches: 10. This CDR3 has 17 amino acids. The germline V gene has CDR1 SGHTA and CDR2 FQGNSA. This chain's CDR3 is CASSVPGTGKANYGYTF. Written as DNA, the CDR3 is TGTGCCAGCAGCGTCCCTGGGACAGGGAAAGCTAACTATGGCTACACCTTC.

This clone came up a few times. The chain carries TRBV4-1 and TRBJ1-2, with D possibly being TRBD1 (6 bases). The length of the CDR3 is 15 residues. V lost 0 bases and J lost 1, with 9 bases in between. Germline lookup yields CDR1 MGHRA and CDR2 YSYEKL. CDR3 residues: CASSQDKDSNYGYTF. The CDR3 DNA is TGCGCCAGCAGCCAAGACAAGGACAGTAACTATGGCTACACCTTC.

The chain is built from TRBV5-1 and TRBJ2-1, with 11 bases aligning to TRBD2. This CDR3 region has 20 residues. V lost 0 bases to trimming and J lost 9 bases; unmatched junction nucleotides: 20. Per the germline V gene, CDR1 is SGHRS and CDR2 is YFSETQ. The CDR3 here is CASSLVSSQLLAGVLREQFF. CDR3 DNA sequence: TGCGCCAGCAGCTTGGTTTCCAGCCAGCTACTAGCGGGAGTGTTACGTGAGCAGTTCTTC.

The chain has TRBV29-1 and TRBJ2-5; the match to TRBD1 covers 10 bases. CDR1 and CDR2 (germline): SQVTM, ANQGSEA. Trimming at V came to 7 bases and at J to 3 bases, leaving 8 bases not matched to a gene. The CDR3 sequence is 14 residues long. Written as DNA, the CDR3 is TGCAGCGGTGGGGACAGGGGCTGGGAAGAGACCCAGTACTTC. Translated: CSGGDRGWEETQYF.

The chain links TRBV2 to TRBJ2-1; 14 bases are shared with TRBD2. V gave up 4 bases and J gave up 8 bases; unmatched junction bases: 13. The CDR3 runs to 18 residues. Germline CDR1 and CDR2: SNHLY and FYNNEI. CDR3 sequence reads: CASSGEGLAGVRGYEQFF. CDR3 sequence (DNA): TGTGCCAGCAGTGGGGAGGGACTAGCGGGAGTTCGGGGCTATGAGCAGTTCTTC.

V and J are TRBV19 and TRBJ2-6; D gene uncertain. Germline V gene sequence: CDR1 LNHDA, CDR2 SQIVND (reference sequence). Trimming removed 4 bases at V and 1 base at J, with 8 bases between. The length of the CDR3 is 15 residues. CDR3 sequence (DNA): TGTGCCAGTAGTAGGGCAGCTTCTGGGGCCAACGTCCTGACTTTC. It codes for CASSRAASGANVLTF.

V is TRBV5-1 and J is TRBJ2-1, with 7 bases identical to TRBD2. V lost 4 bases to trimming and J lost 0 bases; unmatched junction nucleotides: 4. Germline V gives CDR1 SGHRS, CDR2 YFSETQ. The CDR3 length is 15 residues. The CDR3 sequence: CASSDASGSYNEQFF. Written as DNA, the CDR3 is TGCGCCAGCAGCGATGCTAGCGGCTCCTACAATGAGCAGTTCTTC.

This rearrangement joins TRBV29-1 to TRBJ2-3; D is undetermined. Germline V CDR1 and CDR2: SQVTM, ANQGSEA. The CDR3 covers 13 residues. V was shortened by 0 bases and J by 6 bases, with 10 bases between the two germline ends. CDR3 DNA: TGCAGCGTTGAAGATCCCCTCGGGGATACGCAGTATTTT. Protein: CSVEDPLGDTQYF.

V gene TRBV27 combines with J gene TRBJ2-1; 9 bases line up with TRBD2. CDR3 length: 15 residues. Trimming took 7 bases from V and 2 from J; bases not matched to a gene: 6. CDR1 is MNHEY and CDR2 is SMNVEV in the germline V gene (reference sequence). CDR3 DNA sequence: TGTGCCAGCAAGCTAGCGGGATCTCCCTACAATGAGCAGTTCTTC. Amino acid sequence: CASKLAGSPYNEQFF.

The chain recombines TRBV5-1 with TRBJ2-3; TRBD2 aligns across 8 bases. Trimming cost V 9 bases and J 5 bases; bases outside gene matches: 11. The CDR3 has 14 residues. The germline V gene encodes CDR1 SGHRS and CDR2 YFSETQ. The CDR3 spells CATREGVGEDTQYF. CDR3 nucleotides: TGCGCCACCCGGGAGGGCGTTGGGGAAGATACGCAGTATTTT.

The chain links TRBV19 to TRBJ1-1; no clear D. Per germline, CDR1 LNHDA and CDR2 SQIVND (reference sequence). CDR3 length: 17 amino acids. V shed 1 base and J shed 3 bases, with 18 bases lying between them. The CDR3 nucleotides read TGTGCCAGTAGTATAGCTCCTCGGAGGGCGTCGGACACTGAAGCTTTCTTT. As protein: CASSIAPRRASDTEAFF.

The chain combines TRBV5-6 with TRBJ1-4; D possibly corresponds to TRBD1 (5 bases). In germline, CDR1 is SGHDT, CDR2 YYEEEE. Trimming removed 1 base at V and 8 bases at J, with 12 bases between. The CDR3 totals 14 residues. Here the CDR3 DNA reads TGTGCCAGCAGCTTGCTGGGGGAGGAAGAAAAACTGTTTTTT. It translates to CASSLLGEEEKLFF.

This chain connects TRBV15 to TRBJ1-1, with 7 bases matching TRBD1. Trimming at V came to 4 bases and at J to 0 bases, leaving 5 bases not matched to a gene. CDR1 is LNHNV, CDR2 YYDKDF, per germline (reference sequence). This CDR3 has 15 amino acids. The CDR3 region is CATSTLDRMNTEAFF. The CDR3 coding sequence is TGTGCCACCAGCACCCTGGACAGGATGAACACTGAAGCTTTCTTT.

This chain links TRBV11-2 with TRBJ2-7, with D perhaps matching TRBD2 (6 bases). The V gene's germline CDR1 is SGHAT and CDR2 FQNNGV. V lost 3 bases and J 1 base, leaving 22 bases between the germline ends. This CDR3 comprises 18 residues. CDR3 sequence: CASSFPPQPSENSYEQYF. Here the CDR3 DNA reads TGTGCCAGCAGCTTCCCCCCTCAACCTAGCGAGAATTCCTACGAGCAGTACTTC. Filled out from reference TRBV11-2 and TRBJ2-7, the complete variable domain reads EAGVAQSPRYKIIEKRQSVAFWCNPISGHATLYWYQQILGQGPKLLIQFQNNGVVDDSQLPKDRFSAERLKGVDSTLKIQPAKLEDSAVYLCASSFPPQPSENSYEQYFGPGTRLTVT.

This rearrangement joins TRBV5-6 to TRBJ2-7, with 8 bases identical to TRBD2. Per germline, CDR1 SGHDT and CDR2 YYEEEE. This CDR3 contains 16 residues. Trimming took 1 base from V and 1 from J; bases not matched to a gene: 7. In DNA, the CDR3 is TGTGCCAGCAGCTTGTTGTCTAGCGGGCGTTCCTACGAGCAGTACTTC. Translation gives CASSLLSSGRSYEQYF.

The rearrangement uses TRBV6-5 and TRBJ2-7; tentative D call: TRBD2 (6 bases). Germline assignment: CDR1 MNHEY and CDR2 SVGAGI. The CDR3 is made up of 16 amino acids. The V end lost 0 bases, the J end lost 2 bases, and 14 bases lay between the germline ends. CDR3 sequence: CASSYSWGDQTYEQYF. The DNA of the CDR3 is TGTGCCAGCAGTTACTCGTGGGGGGACCAGACCTACGAGCAGTACTTC.